This record concerns one T cell receptor (beta chain) sequence. Deletions cut 0 bases from V and 4 bases from J, with 11 bases between. The CDR3 length is 16 residues. The germline V gene encodes CDR1 SGDLS and CDR2 YYNGEE. The source of the sample is a study of beta chain features in type 1 diabetes. The investigators reverse transcribed all of the isolated RNA, so they sequenced expressed TCRB transcripts. Profiled with immunoSEQ multiplex PCR; TCRdb holds only in-frame clones, not every one. The sample includes hundreds of thousands of clones, 15% to 17% of them seen just once. Sorted populations all exceeded 95% purity.

The sequence was obtained from a man aged 18-30 years in good health. Sequenced material: naive CD4+ T cells from blood. J is TRBJ2-6 and V is TRBV9; possibly TRBD1 for D (6 bases). The chain's CDR3 is CASSVDGGAGANVLTF. The CDR3 coding sequence is TGTGCCAGCAGCGTAGATGGGGGCGCGGGGGCCAACGTCCTGACTTTC.